The clone carrying this TCR beta chain was found a few times. Its antigen remains unknown. As every portion of the isolated RNA was reverse transcribed, the sequencing read expressed TCRB transcripts. Some clones are missing from TCRdb's copy, which holds only in-frame ones; the method was immunoSEQ multiplex PCR. The sample includes some 660,000 clones, about 14% seen only once; the top ten take 0.04%. These data belong to a study of beta chain features in type 1 diabetes. Whole-study results and caveats: Type 1 diabetes patients showed a moderate but significant shortening of TCRB CDR3s in all four CD4+ subsets.

The ends lost 6 bases at V and 8 bases at J; junction bases unmatched: 8. The CDR3 sequence is 15 residues long. Germline lookup yields CDR1 SNHLY and CDR2 FYNNEI. This chain joins TRBV2 and TRBJ2-1; 12 bases match TRBD2. Material: naive CD4+ T cells from blood. The sequence came from a man aged 18 to 29 with type 1 diabetes. In nucleotides, the CDR3 is TGTGCCAGCAGGGGTCCGACTAGCGGGAGCTATGAGCAGTTCTTC. Its translation is CASRGPTSGSYEQFF.